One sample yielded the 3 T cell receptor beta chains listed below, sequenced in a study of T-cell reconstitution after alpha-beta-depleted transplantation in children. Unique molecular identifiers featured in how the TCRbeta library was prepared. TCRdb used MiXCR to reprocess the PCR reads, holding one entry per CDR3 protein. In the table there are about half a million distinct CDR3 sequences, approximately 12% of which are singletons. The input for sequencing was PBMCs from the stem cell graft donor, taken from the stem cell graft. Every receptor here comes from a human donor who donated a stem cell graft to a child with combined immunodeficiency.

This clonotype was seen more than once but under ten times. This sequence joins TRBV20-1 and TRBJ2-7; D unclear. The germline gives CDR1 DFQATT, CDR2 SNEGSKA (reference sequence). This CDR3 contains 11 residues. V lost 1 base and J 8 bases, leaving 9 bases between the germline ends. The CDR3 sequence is CSARGQVQQYF. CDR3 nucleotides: TGCAGTGCTAGAGGGCAGGTCCAGCAGTACTTC.

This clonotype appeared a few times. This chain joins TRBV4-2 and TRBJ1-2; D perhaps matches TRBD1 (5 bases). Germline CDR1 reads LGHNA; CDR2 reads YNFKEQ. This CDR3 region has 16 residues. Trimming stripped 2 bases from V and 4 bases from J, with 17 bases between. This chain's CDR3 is CASSQNSMWQGYGYTF. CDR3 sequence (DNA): TGTGCCAGCAGCCAAAATTCTATGTGGCAGGGCTATGGCTACACCTTC.

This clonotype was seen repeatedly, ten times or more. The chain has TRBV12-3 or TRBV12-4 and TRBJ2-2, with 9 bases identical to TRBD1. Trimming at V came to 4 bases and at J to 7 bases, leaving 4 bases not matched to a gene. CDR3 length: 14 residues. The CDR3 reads CASSSGQGVGELFF. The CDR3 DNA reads TGTGCCAGCAGTTCGGGACAGGGAGTCGGGGAGCTGTTTTTT.